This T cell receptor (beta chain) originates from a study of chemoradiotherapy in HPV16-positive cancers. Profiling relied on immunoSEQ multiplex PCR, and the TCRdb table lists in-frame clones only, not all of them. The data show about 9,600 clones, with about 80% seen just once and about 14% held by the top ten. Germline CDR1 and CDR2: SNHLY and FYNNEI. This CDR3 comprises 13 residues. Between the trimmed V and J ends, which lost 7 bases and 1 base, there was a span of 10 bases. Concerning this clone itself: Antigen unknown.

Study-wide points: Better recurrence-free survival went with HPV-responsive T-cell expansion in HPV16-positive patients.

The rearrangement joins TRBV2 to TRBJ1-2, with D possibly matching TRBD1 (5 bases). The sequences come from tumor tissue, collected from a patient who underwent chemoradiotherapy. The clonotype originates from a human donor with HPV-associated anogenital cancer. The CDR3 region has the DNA TGTGCCAGCAATGGGGGATATAACTATGGCTACACCTTC. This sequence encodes CASNGGYNYGYTF.